This TCR beta chain comes out of a study of T cell responses to AZD1222 COVID-19 vaccine. Study conclusions and caveats: None of the repertoires were sampled until the peak T cell response had passed. Among AZD1222 vaccinees, only 5 to 7 were seropositive at baseline.

Clones were sequenced by immunoSEQ multiplex PCR, and TCRdb holds only the in-frame ones, with some missing. Of roughly 81,000 clones in the sample, 80% to 90% were seen once. As to this clone: The antigen is undetermined.

The CDR3 is 15 residues long. Trimming cost V 1 base and J 6 bases; bases outside gene matches: 6. Germline V gene data show CDR1 as SGHRS and CDR2 as YFSETQ. The chain is built from TRBV5-1 and TRBJ1-4, with 7 nucleotides matching TRBD1. The sequence derives from an adult in good health. Specimen: peripheral blood, collected on day 0 of AZD1222 vaccination. The CDR3 sequence is CASSLRTGGDEKLFF. The CDR3 DNA is TGCGCCAGCAGCTTGCGGACAGGTGGGGATGAAAAACTGTTTTTT.